Listed below are T cell receptor beta chains from one sample, sequenced in a study of T cells after yellow fever vaccination. MiXCR was run by TCRdb on the 5' RACE reads, yielding one entry per CDR3 protein. The table has 80,000 to 100,000 distinct CDR3 sequences, around 5.8% seen once. This material consisted of CD8+ T cells sorted from PBMCs, taken 10 days after the yellow fever booster vaccination. The receptor set was obtained from a man aged 18 to 30 who received the YFV17D yellow fever vaccine. Both conserved end residues are part of each CDR3. A D gene is named only where the DNA matches it firmly. Only part of the rows carry a size: once, few, many, or a class if the clone is expanded.

clone_size j_call v_call d_call cdr3_aa cdr3_nt
few TRBJ2-1 TRBV5-6 TRBD2 CASSLEAGGEFF TGTGCCAGCAGCTTGGAAGCGGGGGGAGAGTTCTTC
few TRBJ2-5 TRBV24-1 TRBD1 CATSSGGEETQYF TGTGCCACCAGTTCAGGGGGAGAAGAGACCCAGTACTTC
few TRBJ2-6 TRBV7-3 - CASSLGRSGANVLTF TGTGCCAGCAGCCTCGGACGGTCCGGGGCCAACGTCCTGACTTTC
- TRBJ2-5 TRBV27 TRBD1 CASSWTGTRGETQYF TGTGCCAGCAGTTGGACAGGGACCAGAGGGGAGACCCAGTACTTC
many TRBJ1-1 TRBV4-1 TRBD1 CASSHPGQGTEAFF TGCGCCAGCAGCCATCCGGGACAGGGAACTGAAGCTTTCTTT
- TRBJ2-1 TRBV7-2 TRBD2 CASSPSRGGMDEQFF TGTGCCAGCAGCCCTTCTCGGGGGGGGATGGATGAGCAGTTCTTC
few TRBJ1-3 TRBV12-3/TRBV12-4 - CASSLGGAYSGNTIYF TGTGCCAGCAGTTTAGGGGGGGCATACTCTGGAAACACCATATATTTT
- TRBJ2-7 TRBV4-3 - CASSQDSSASYEQYF TGCGCCAGCAGCCAAGATTCCTCAGCCTCCTACGAGCAGTACTTC
- TRBJ1-5 TRBV6-1 - CASSEDGYSNQPQHF TGTGCCAGCAGTGAAGACGGTTATAGCAATCAGCCCCAGCATTTT
- TRBJ2-3 TRBV12-3/TRBV12-4 - CASSWGTDTQYF TGTGCCAGCAGTTGGGGCACAGATACGCAGTATTTT
- TRBJ1-1 TRBV7-9 - CASSFDRAFF TGTGCCAGCAGCTTCGACAGAGCTTTCTTT
- TRBJ2-5 TRBV27 TRBD1 CASSLRLDRGQETQYF TGTGCCAGCAGTTTACGTTTGGACAGGGGACAAGAGACCCAGTACTTC
many TRBJ2-7 TRBV14 - CASSQAWGRSEQYF TGTGCCAGCAGCCAAGCCTGGGGGCGGTCGGAGCAGTACTTC
few TRBJ1-1 TRBV5-1 - CASSLGHTNKAEAFF TGCGCCAGCAGCTTGGGCCATACGAACAAGGCTGAAGCTTTCTTT
many TRBJ2-3 TRBV29-1 TRBD1 CRRRQGPLLGDTQYF TGCAGGAGGAGACAGGGGCCCCTCTTGGGAGATACGCAGTATTTT
- TRBJ2-7 TRBV10-2 TRBD1 CASTPGVRGQYEQYF TGCGCCAGCACCCCAGGGGTCAGGGGGCAATACGAGCAGTACTTC
- TRBJ2-1 TRBV7-2 - CASSLLDVEQFF TGTGCCAGCAGCTTACTAGACGTCGAGCAGTTCTTC
- TRBJ2-7 TRBV5-1 TRBD2 CASSPEASGGPYEQYF TGCGCCAGCAGCCCTGAGGCTAGCGGGGGACCCTACGAGCAGTACTTC
many TRBJ2-3 TRBV4-3 - CASSQVRRGDTQYF TGCGCCAGCAGCCAAGTTAGGCGGGGAGATACGCAGTATTTT
few TRBJ2-7 TRBV29-1 - CSVGSGRRYEQYF TGCAGCGTTGGCTCAGGGAGGAGGTACGAGCAGTACTTC
many TRBJ2-7 TRBV20-1 - CSAIGRGILYEQYF TGCAGTGCTATCGGCAGGGGAATCTTGTACGAGCAGTACTTC
few TRBJ1-2 TRBV2 - CASSVTAYYGYTF TGTGCCAGCAGTGTCACAGCTTACTATGGCTACACCTTC
few TRBJ2-2 TRBV4-1 - CASSQGVLGGTGELFF TGCGCCAGCAGCCAGGGAGTGTTGGGGGGCACCGGGGAGCTGTTTTTT
- TRBJ1-4 TRBV4-1 - CASSQEGALATNEKLFF TGCGCCAGCAGCCAAGAAGGGGCTTTAGCAACTAATGAAAAACTGTTTTTT
- TRBJ2-7 TRBV18 TRBD2 CASSPGTSGEKYF TGTGCCAGCTCACCGGGGACTAGCGGGGAAAAGTACTTC
- TRBJ2-7 TRBV10-3 - CAIRQGQQSYEQYF TGTGCCATCAGACAAGGACAGCAATCCTACGAGCAGTACTTC
- TRBJ2-2 TRBV4-1 - CASSQDLGTGELFF TGCGCCAGCAGCCAAGACTTGGGCACCGGGGAGCTGTTTTTT
few TRBJ2-1 TRBV7-9 TRBD1 CASSLVGQGGPEQFF TGTGCCAGCAGCTTAGTGGGACAGGGGGGCCCAGAGCAGTTCTTC
- TRBJ2-1 TRBV4-3 - CASSQDWDRSYNEQFF TGCGCCAGCAGCCAAGATTGGGATCGCTCCTACAATGAGCAGTTCTTC
- TRBJ1-1 TRBV5-5 - CASSLSPGWGDSNTEAFF TGTGCCAGCAGCTTGTCCCCGGGTTGGGGTGACAGCAACACTGAAGCTTTCTTT
few TRBJ2-5 TRBV2 - CASSDYEFRETQYF TGTGCCAGCAGTGATTACGAGTTTCGGGAGACCCAGTACTTC
- TRBJ2-2 TRBV6-5 TRBD1 CASSWRQGAGELFF TGTGCCAGCAGTTGGCGGCAGGGGGCCGGGGAGCTGTTTTTT
- TRBJ1-2 TRBV2 - CASSAGTGPEGYTF TGTGCCAGCAGTGCTGGAACAGGCCCTGAGGGCTACACCTTC
few TRBJ1-1 TRBV7-9 TRBD1 CASSRPQGARTEAFF TGTGCCAGCAGCCGCCCACAGGGGGCACGAACTGAAGCTTTCTTT
- TRBJ1-5 TRBV25-1 - CASSASRYSNQPQHF TGTGCCAGCAGTGCGTCACGTTATAGCAATCAGCCCCAGCATTTT
- TRBJ2-5 TRBV5-1 - CASSLWSQETQYF TGCGCCAGCAGCTTGTGGTCCCAAGAGACCCAGTACTTC
- TRBJ1-1 TRBV4-3 - CASSQNTATSEAFF TGCGCCAGCAGCCAAAACACAGCGACCTCAGAAGCTTTCTTT
- TRBJ1-3 TRBV4-3 - CASSHDQFVSGNTIYF TGCGCCAGCAGCCATGATCAGTTCGTCTCTGGAAACACCATATATTTT